The 14 T cell receptor beta chains reported below all come from one sample, sequenced in a study of cytomegalovirus exposure and HLA in healthy donors. PCR primers comprised 60 Vbeta and 13 Jbeta primers. Produced via immunoSEQ multiplex PCR; TCRdb's table is partial and in-frame only. In the table there are some 240,000 clones, around 80% of which are singletons. Input material: PBMCs. Every receptor here comes from a male donor in good health and CMV-seronegative.

This clone was picked up a small number of times. The chain links TRBV19 to TRBJ2-1, with TRBD2 identical over 12 bases. V was pared by 0 bases and J by 9 bases, with 15 bases of the junction left unmatched. This CDR3 comprises 19 residues. Germline lookup yields CDR1 LNHDA and CDR2 SQIVND (reference sequence). CDR3 amino acids: CASSIDPLPSGRASGEQFF. DNA of the CDR3: TGTGCCAGTAGTATAGATCCCCTCCCTAGCGGGAGGGCCTCTGGTGAGCAGTTCTTC.

Remarks on this clone: A read error may produce the germline difference seen at one junction end. The chain uses TRBV4-1 and TRBJ2-2, with D maybe TRBD2 (7 bases). CDR3 length: 17 residues. Germline-derived CDR1 and CDR2 are MGHRA and YSYEKL. In DNA, the CDR3 is TGCGCCAACAGCCAGGGTGGAGGGAGGGACACTGCCGGGGAGCTGTTTTTT. It specifies CANSQGGGRDTAGELFF.

The chain links TRBV21-1 to TRBJ1-4; the table calls TRBD1, which could not be checked here. TRBV21-1 has pseudogene status. The CDR3 sequence is 14 residues long. CDR3: CASSTGQGVEKLFF. CDR3 bases: TGTGCCAGCAGCACGGGACAGGGGGTAGAAAAACTGTTTTTT.

The chain recombines TRBV7-2 with TRBJ2-6; 10 bases map to TRBD2. In germline, CDR1 is SGHTA, CDR2 FQGNSA. The CDR3 extends over 17 amino acids. The V segment lost 3 bases and the J segment 3 bases; nucleotides outside the gene matches: 5. This CDR3 is CASSFLAGAGGANVLTF. CDR3 in DNA: TGTGCCAGCAGCTTCCTAGCGGGAGCGGGTGGGGCCAACGTCCTGACTTTC.

V is TRBV7-9 and J is TRBJ1-6, with D possibly matching TRBD1 (5 bases). The CDR3 consists of 14 residues. The V gene's germline CDR1 is SEHNR and CDR2 FQNEAQ (reference sequence). Between the trimmed V and J ends, which lost 6 bases and 9 bases, there was a span of 15 bases. For the CDR3, the DNA is TGTGCCAGCAGTTCGTGGGGGGGAGGTTCACCCCTCCACTTT. Residues: CASSSWGGGSPLHF.

This chain connects TRBV30 to TRBJ1-2; 7 nucleotides match TRBD1. CDR1 is GTSNPN and CDR2 is SVGIG in the germline V gene (reference sequence). J gave up 7 bases and V 3 bases, and 11 bases lay outside the gene matches. The CDR3 contains 14 residues. Written as DNA, the CDR3 is TGTGCCTGGAGCCCCGGAGGGGGCTGGGTTGGCTACACCTTC. Protein sequence: CAWSPGGGWVGYTF.

Only one count was recorded for this clone. The gene calls are TRBV19 and TRBJ2-2, with 7 nucleotides matching TRBD1. Germline-derived CDR1 and CDR2 are LNHDA and SQIVND (reference sequence). The CDR3 has 14 amino acids. Losses at the gene ends were 6 bases for V and 1 base for J; bases not matched to a gene: 2. DNA of the CDR3: TGTGCCAGTAGGAGACAGGGGAACACCGGGGAGCTGTTTTTT. Residues: CASRRQGNTGELFF.

Written as DNA, the CDR3 is TGTGCCAGCAGTTTACAACTAGCGGGAACAGGGCAGCAGTTCTTC. It codes for CASSLQLAGTGQQFF. The V and J genes are TRBV27 and TRBJ2-1, with 10 nucleotides matching TRBD2. Per the germline V gene, CDR1 is MNHEY and CDR2 is SMNVEV (reference sequence). This CDR3 has 15 amino acids. V dropped 2 bases and J dropped 11; count of bases not matched to a gene: 9.

In DNA, the CDR3 is TGTGCCAGCATGGACAGGCATAATTCACCCCTCCACTTT. This translates into CASMDRHNSPLHF. This chain joins TRBV6-6 and TRBJ1-6; 7 nucleotides agree with TRBD1. V lost 7 bases and J lost 5; bases outside the gene matches: 2. In germline, CDR1 is MNHNY, CDR2 SVGAGI (reference sequence). The CDR3 runs 13 residues.

This clone is a singleton in its sample. The gene calls are TRBV28 and TRBJ1-3; unclear D gene. V lost 5 bases, J lost 2 bases, and 13 bases lay in between. This CDR3 has 15 residues. Germline V gene sequence: CDR1 MDHEN, CDR2 SYDVKM. Here the CDR3 DNA reads TGTGCCAGCAGTCCCCCCGGACTTGCTGGAAACACCATATATTTT. It is translated as CASSPPGLAGNTIYF.

The chain is built from TRBV5-1 and TRBJ2-1, with 12 bases that match TRBD2. CDR3 length: 17 amino acids. The V and J ends lost 4 bases and 4 bases, in that order; junction bases with no gene match: 9. Germline assignment: CDR1 SGHRS and CDR2 YFSETQ. CDR3 amino acids: CASSVGLAGSPYNEQFF. CDR3 nucleotide sequence: TGCGCCAGCAGCGTGGGACTAGCGGGCTCCCCATACAATGAGCAGTTCTTC.

This clone showed up just a few times. The CDR3 loop is CASSVGGSGSIYYEQYF. In DNA form, the CDR3 reads TGTGCCAGCAGCGTAGGTGGTAGCGGGAGCATTTACTACGAGCAGTACTTC. This chain uses TRBV9 with TRBJ2-7, with 9 bases that match TRBD2. V lost 0 bases and J lost 3; bases outside the gene matches: 10. This CDR3 spans 17 amino acids. The germline gives CDR1 SGDLS, CDR2 YYNGEE.

Note on this clone: The sample has other DNA sequences that encode this CDR3 too. CDR3 amino acids: CASSFSGGSTDTQYF. The CDR3 DNA is TGCGCCAGCAGCTTTTCAGGCGGGAGTACAGATACGCAGTATTTT. The rearrangement links TRBV5-1 to TRBJ2-3; TRBD2 matches at 7 bases. The germline V gene encodes CDR1 SGHRS and CDR2 YFSETQ. The CDR3 totals 15 residues. V trimming: 2 bases; J trimming: 3 bases; junction bases outside the gene matches: 6. Variable domain in full (rest from reference TRBV5-1 and TRBJ2-3): KAGVTQTPRYLIKTRGQQVTLSCSPISGHRSVSWYQQTPGQGLQFLFEYFSETQRNKGNFPGRFSGRQFSNSRSEMNVSTLELGDSALYLCASSFSGGSTDTQYFGPGTRLTVL.

Only a few counts were recorded for this clone. This sequence joins TRBV6-1 and TRBJ2-7, with D tentatively TRBD2 (6 bases). Trimming left V 5 bases short and J 3 bases short, with 8 bases between. CDR3 length equals 12 residues. Germline V gene data show CDR1 as MNHNS and CDR2 as SASEGT. CDR3: CASSLTSYEQYF. CDR3 coding DNA: TGTGCCAGCAGTTTGACTAGCTACGAGCAGTACTTC.